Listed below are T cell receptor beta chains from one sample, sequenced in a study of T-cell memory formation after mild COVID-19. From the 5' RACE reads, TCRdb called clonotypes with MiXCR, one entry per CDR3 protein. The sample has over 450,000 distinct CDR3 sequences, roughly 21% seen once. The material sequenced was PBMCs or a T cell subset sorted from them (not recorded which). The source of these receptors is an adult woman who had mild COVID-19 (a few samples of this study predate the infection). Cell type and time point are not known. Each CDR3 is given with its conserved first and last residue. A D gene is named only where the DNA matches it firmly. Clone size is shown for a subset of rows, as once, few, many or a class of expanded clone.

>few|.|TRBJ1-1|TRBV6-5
CASSYRREFNTEAFF
TGTGCCAGCAGTTACCGCAGGGAATTTAACACTGAAGCTTTCTTT
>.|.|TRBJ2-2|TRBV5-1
CASSPQKSRNTGELFF
TGCGCCAGCAGCCCTCAGAAGTCGAGAAACACCGGGGAGCTGTTTTTT
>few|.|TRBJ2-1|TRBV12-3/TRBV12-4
CASSYPGTEQFF
TGTGCCAGCAGCTACCCCGGGACAGAGCAGTTCTTC
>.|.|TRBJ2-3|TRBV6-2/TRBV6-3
CASSYGDGLSTDTQYF
TGTGCCAGCAGTTACGGGGACGGACTTAGCACAGATACGCAGTATTTT
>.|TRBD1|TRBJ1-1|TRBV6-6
CASSYRDREGAFF
TGTGCCAGCAGCTACCGGGACAGGGAGGGCGCTTTCTTT
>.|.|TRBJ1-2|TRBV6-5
CASSLGAAGYGYTF
TGTGCCAGCAGTCTCGGAGCCGCGGGCTATGGCTACACCTTC
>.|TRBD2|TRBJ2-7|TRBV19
CASSMTSGRRYEQYF
TGTGCCAGTAGTATGACTAGCGGGAGGCGCTACGAGCAGTACTTC
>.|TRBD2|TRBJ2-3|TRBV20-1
CSAGLAGALSTDTQYF
TGCAGTGCCGGACTAGCGGGGGCCCTTAGCACAGATACGCAGTATTTT
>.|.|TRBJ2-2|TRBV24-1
CATSDLTGVGTGELFF
TGTGCCACCAGTGATTTGACCGGGGTCGGCACCGGGGAGCTGTTTTTT
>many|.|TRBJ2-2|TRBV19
CASSISRNTGELFF
TGTGCCAGTAGTATTTCGCGGAACACCGGGGAGCTGTTTTTT
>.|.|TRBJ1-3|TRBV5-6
CASSGRVFISGNTIYF
TGTGCCAGCAGCGGCCGGGTTTTTATCTCTGGAAACACCATATATTTT
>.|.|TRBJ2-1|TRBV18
CASSSGRMSTGYNEQFF
TGTGCCAGCTCAAGCGGACGGATGTCTACAGGTTACAATGAGCAGTTCTTC
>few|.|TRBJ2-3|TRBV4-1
CASSHSDTQYF
TGCGCCAGCAGCCACTCAGATACGCAGTATTTT
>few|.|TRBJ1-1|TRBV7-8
CASSPSLEVNTEAFF
TGTGCCAGCAGCCCCTCTTTGGAAGTGAACACTGAAGCTTTCTTT
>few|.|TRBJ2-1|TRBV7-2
CASSSNSTTPRNNEQFF
TGTGCCAGCAGCTCTAACTCGACAACTCCACGGAACAATGAGCAGTTCTTC
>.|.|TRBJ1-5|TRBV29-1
CSVEETGQPQHF
TGCAGCGTTGAAGAGACCGGTCAGCCCCAGCATTTT
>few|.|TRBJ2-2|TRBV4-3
CASSQDIEAPGGELFF
TGCGCCAGCAGCCAAGATATAGAGGCCCCCGGCGGGGAGCTGTTTTTT
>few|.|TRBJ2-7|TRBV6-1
CASSDGDRHEQYF
TGTGCCAGCAGTGACGGAGACAGACACGAGCAGTACTTC
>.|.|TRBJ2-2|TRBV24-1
CATSVGTYTGELFF
TGTGCCACCAGTGTAGGCACCTACACCGGGGAGCTGTTTTTT
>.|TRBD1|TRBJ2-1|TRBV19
CASSIRDRGTYNEQFF
TGTGCCAGTAGTATTCGGGACAGGGGGACCTACAATGAGCAGTTCTTC
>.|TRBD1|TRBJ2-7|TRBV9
CASSPVRSGGVGEQYF
TGTGCCAGCAGCCCCGTTCGTTCAGGGGGAGTGGGAGAGCAGTACTTC
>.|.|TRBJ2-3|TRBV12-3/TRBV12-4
CASSHDRTGPNTQYF
TGTGCCAGCAGTCATGACAGAACAGGCCCGAATACGCAGTATTTT
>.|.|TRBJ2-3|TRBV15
CATSRDPIADTQYF
TGTGCCACCAGCAGAGATCCCATAGCGGATACGCAGTATTTT
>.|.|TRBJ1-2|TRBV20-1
CSARDLRQAYGYTF
TGCAGTGCTAGAGATCTGAGACAGGCCTATGGCTACACCTTC
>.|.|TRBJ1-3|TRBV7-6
CASSLRRGSSGNTIYF
TGTGCCAGCAGCTTACGTCGGGGGAGCTCTGGAAACACCATATATTTT
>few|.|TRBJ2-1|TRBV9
CASKGLDEQFF
TGTGCCAGCAAGGGGCTTGATGAGCAGTTCTTC
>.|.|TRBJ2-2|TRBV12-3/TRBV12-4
CASSYRATPTGELFF
TGTGCCAGCAGTTACCGGGCTACCCCGACCGGGGAGCTGTTTTTT
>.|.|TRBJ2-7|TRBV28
CASSPQSRGTYEQYF
TGTGCCAGCAGTCCCCAGTCCAGAGGAACCTACGAGCAGTACTTC
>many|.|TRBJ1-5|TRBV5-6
CASSLGGVGNQPQHF
TGTGCCAGCAGCTTAGGAGGGGTTGGCAATCAGCCCCAGCATTTT
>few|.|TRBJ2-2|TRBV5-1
CASRRDPNTGELFF
TGCGCCAGCAGGAGGGACCCGAACACCGGGGAGCTGTTTTTT
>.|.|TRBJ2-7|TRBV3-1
CASSSTPGNGYEQYF
TGTGCCAGCAGTTCTACCCCAGGGAATGGCTACGAGCAGTACTTC
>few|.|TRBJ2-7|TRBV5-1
CASSLAYGPGEQYF
TGCGCCAGCAGCTTGGCCTATGGACCTGGTGAGCAGTACTTC
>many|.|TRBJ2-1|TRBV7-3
CASSFDRRNEQFF
TGTGCCAGCAGCTTCGACAGACGCAATGAGCAGTTCTTC
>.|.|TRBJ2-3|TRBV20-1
CSAREPSGTDTQYF
TGCAGTGCTAGAGAGCCTAGCGGCACAGATACGCAGTATTTT
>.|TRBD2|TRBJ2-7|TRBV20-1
CSARDSASGSNEQYF
TGCAGTGCTAGAGATTCGGCTAGCGGGAGTAATGAGCAGTACTTC
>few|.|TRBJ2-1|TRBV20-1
CSAATQNEQFF
TGCAGTGCTGCTACGCAGAATGAGCAGTTCTTC
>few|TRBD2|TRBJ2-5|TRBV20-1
CSATSGTQETQYF
TGCAGTGCCACTAGCGGGACACAAGAGACCCAGTACTTC
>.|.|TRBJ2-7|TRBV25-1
CASSDFGEGAIRYEQYF
TGTGCCAGCAGTGACTTCGGGGAGGGGGCGATCCGGTACGAGCAGTACTTC
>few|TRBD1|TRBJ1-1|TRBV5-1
CASSMGQGPREGLEAFF
TGCGCCAGCAGCATGGGACAGGGACCGAGAGAGGGGCTTGAAGCTTTCTTT
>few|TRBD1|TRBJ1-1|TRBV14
CASSQDDRDRGRTEAFF
TGTGCCAGCAGCCAAGATGACCGGGACAGGGGGCGGACTGAAGCTTTCTTT
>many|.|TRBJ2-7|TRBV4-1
CASSQEAGWWYEQYF
TGCGCCAGCAGCCAAGAGGCGGGGTGGTGGTACGAGCAGTACTTC
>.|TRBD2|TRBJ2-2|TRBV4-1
CASSAGAGVYTGELFF
TGCGCCAGCAGCGCCGGAGCGGGGGTCTACACCGGGGAGCTGTTTTTT
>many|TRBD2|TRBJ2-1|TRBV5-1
CASSQGLLNEQFF
TGCGCCAGCAGCCAGGGACTACTGAATGAGCAGTTCTTC
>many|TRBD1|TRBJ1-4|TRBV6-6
CASTPGGRNEKLFF
TGTGCCAGCACCCCAGGGGGCCGAAATGAAAAACTGTTTTTT
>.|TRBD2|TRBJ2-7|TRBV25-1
CASSGGTSYEQYF
TGTGCCAGCAGTGGCGGGACTAGCTACGAGCAGTACTTC
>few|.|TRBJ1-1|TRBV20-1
CSPRALSTEAFF
TGCAGCCCCAGGGCGTTGAGCACTGAAGCTTTCTTT
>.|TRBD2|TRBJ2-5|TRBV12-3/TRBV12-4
CASRRTSGKETQYF
TGTGCCAGCAGAAGGACTAGCGGAAAAGAGACCCAGTACTTC
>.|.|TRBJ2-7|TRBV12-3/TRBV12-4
CASTFWGAGSYEQYF
TGTGCCAGCACCTTCTGGGGGGCAGGGTCCTACGAGCAGTACTTC
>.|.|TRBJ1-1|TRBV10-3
CAISESADQNTEAFF
TGTGCCATCAGTGAGTCGGCAGATCAGAACACTGAAGCTTTCTTT
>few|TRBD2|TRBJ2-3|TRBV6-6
CASSDAGGRDTQYF
TGTGCCAGCAGTGACGCGGGGGGGAGAGATACGCAGTATTTT
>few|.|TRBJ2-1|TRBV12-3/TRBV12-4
CASTMGGRASYNEQFF
TGTGCCAGCACCATGGGGGGGCGGGCGTCCTACAATGAGCAGTTCTTC
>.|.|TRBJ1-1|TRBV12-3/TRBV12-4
CASSRLGAETEAFF
TGTGCCAGCAGCCGCTTAGGGGCGGAAACTGAAGCTTTCTTT
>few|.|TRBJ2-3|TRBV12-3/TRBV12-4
CASSFSASRVDTQYF
TGTGCCAGCAGTTTCTCCGCTAGTAGAGTAGATACGCAGTATTTT
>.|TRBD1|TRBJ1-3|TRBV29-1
CSSRGMGSSGNTIYF
TGCAGTTCCAGGGGGATGGGGAGCTCTGGAAACACCATATATTTT